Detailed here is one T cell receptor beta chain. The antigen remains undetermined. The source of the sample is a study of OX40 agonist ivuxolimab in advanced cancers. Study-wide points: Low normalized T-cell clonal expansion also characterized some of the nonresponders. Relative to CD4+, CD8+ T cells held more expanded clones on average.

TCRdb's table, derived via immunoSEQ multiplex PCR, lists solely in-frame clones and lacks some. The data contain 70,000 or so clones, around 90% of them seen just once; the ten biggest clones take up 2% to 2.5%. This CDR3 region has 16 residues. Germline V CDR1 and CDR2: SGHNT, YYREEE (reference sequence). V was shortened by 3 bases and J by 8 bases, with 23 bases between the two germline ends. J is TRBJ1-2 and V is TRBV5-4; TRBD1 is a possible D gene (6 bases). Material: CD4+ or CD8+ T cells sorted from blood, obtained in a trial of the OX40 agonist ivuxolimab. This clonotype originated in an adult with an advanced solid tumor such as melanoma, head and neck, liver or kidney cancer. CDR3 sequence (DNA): TGTGCCAGCAGCTCTTATTCAGACAGGATGGGCGGCGGCTACACCTTC. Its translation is CASSSYSDRMGGGYTF.